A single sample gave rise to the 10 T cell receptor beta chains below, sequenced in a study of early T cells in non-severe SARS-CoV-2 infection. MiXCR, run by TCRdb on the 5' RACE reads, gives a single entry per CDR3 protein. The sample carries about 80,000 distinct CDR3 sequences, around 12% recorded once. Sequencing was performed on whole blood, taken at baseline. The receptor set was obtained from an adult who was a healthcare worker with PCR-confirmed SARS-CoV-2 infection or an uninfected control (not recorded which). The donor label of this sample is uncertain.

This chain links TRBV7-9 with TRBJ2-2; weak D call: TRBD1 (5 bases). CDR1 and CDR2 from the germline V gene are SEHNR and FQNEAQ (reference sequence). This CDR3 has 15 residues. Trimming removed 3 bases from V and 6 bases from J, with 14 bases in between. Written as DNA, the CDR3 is TGTGCCAGCAGCTTTCCGGGTTCCAGGGCCGGGGAGCTGTTTTTT. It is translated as CASSFPGSRAGELFF. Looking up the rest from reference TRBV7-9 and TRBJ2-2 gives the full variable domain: DTGVSQNPRHKITKRGQNVTFRCDPISEHNRLYWYRQTLGQGPEFLTYFQNEAQLEKSRLLSDRFSAERPKGSFSTLEIQRTEQGDSAMYLCASSFPGSRAGELFFGEGSRLTVL.

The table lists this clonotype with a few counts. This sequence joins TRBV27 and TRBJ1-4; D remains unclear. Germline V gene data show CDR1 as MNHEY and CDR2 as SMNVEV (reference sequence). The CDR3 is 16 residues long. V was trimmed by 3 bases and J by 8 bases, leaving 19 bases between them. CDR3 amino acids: CASSFRPEVSFEKLFF. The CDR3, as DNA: TGTGCCAGCAGTTTCCGTCCAGAGGTCTCCTTCGAAAAACTGTTTTTT.

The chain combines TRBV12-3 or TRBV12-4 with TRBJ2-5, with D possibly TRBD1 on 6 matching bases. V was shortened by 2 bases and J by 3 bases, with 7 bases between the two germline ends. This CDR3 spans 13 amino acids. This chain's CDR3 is CASSLRGKETQYF. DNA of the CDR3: TGTGCCAGCAGTTTAAGGGGGAAAGAGACCCAGTACTTC.

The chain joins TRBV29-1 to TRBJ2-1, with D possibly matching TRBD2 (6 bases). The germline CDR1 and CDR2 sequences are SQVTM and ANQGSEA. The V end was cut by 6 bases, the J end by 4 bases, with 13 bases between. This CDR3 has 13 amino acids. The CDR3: CSVRGSLYNEQFF. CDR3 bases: TGCAGCGTGCGGGGCTCCTTATACAATGAGCAGTTCTTC.

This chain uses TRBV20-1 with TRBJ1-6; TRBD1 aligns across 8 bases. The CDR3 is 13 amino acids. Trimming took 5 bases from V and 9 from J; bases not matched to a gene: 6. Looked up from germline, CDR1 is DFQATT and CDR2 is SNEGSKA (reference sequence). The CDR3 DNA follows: TGCAGTGCTGCCGGGACAGGCAGTTCACCCCTCCACTTT. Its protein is CSAAGTGSSPLHF.

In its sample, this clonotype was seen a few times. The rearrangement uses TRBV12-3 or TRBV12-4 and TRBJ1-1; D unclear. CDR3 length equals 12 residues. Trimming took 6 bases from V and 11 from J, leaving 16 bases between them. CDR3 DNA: TGTGCCAGCAGCTTGGACCGAAAAGGGGCTTTCTTT. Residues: CASSLDRKGAFF.

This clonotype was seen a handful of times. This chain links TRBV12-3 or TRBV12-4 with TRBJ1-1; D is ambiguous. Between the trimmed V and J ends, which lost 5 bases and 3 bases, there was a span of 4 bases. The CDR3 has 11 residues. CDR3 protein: CASSTYTEAFF. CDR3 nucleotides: TGTGCCAGCAGTACCTACACTGAAGCTTTCTTT.

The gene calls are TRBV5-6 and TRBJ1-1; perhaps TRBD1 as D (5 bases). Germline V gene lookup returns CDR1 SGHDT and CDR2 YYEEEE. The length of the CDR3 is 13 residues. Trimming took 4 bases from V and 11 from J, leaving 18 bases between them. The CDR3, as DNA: TGTGCCAGCAGCCTTGGGTCAACCAGGGAGGCTTTCTTT. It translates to CASSLGSTREAFF.

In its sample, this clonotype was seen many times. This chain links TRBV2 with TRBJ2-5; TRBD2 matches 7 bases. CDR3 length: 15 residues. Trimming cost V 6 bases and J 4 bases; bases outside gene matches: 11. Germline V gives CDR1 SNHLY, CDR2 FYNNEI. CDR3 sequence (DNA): TGTGCCAGCAGCCCGGGACCGGGGGGTACAGAGACCCAGTACTTC. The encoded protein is CASSPGPGGTETQYF. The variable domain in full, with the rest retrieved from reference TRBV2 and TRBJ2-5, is EPEVTQTPSHQVTQMGQEVILRCVPISNHLYFYWYRQILGQKVEFLVSFYNNEISEKSEIFDDQFSVERPDGSNFTLKIRSTKLEDSAMYFCASSPGPGGTETQYFGPGTRLLVL.

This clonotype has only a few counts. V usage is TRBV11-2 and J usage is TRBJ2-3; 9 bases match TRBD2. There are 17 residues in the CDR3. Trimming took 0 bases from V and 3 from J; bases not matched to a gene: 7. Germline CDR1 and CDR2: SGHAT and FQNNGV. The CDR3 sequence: CASSLDGAGGSTDTQYF. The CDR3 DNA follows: TGTGCCAGCAGCTTAGACGGAGCGGGGGGTTCGACAGATACGCAGTATTTT.